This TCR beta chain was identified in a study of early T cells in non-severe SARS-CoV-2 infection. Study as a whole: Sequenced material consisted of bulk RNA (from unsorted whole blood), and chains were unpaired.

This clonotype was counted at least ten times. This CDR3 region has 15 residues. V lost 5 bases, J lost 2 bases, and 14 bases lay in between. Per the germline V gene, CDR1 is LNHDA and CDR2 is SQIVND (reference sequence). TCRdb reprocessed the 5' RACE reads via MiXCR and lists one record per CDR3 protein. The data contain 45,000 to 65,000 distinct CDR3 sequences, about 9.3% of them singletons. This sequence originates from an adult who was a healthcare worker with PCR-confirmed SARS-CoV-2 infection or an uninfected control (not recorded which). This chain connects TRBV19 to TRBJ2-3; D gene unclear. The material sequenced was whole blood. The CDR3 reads CASSPVKENTDTQYF. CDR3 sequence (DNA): TGTGCCAGTAGTCCCGTGAAGGAAAACACAGATACGCAGTATTTT. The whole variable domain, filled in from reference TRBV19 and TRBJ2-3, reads DGGITQSPKYLFRKEGQNVTLSCEQNLNHDAMYWYRQDPGQGLRLIYYSQIVNDFQKGDIAEGYSVSREKKESFPLTVTSAQKNPTAFYLCASSPVKENTDTQYFGPGTRLTVL.